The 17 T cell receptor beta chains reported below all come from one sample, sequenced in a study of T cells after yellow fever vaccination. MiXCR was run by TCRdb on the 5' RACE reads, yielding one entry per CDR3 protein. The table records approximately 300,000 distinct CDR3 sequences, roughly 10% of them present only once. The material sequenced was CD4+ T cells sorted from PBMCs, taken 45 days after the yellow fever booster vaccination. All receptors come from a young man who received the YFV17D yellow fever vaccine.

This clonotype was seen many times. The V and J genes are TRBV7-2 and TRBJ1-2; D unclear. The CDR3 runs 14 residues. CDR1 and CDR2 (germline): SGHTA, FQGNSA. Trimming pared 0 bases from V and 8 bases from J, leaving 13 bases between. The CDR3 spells CASSLAPAPGGYTF. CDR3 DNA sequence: TGTGCCAGCAGCTTAGCGCCGGCGCCGGGAGGCTACACCTTC.

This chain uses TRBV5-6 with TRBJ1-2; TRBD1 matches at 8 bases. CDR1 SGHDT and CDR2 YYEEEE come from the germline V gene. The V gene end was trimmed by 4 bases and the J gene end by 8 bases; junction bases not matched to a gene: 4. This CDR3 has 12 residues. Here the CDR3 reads CASSMRQGGYTF. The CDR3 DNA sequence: TGTGCCAGCAGCATGAGACAGGGGGGCTACACCTTC.

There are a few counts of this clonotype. The CDR3 nucleotides read TGCGCCAGCAGCCAATCCCATGGGGGGAGCAATGAAAAACTGTTTTTT. As protein: CASSQSHGGSNEKLFF. This chain connects TRBV4-1 to TRBJ1-4, with a weak D call TRBD1 (5 bases). The CDR3 is made up of 16 amino acids. CDR1 is MGHRA, CDR2 YSYEKL, per germline. The V gene lost 2 bases and the J gene lost 5 bases, with 15 bases spanning the gap.

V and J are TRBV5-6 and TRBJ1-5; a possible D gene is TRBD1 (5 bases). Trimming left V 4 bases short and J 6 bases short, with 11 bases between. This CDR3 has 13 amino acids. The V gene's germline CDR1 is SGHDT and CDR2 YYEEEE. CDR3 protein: CASSRDLGQPQHF. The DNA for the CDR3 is TGTGCCAGCAGCCGGGACCTCGGTCAGCCCCAGCATTTT.

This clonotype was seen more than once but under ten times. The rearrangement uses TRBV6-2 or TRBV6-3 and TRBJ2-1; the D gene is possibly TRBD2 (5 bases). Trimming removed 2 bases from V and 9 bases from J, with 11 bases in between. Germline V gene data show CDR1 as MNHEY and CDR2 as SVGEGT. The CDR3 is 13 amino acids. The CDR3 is CASSYGSDGEQFF. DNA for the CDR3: TGTGCCAGCAGTTACGGTAGCGACGGTGAGCAGTTCTTC.

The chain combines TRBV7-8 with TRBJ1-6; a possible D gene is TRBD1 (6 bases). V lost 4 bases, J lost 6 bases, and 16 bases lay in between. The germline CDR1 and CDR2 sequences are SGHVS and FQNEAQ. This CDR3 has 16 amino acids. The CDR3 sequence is CASSYPTGRPNSPLHF. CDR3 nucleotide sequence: TGTGCCAGCAGCTACCCGACAGGTCGTCCTAATTCACCCCTCCACTTT. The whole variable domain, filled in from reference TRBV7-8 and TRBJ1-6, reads GAGVSQSPRYKVAKRGQDVALRCDPISGHVSLFWYQQALGQGPEFLTYFQNEAQLDKSGLPSDRFFAERPEGSVSTLKIQRTQQEDSAVYLCASSYPTGRPNSPLHFGNGTRLTVT.

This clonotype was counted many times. The CDR3 nucleotides read TGCGCCAGCAGCTTGGGGGCAGATTTGCAGCCCCAGCATTTT. Its protein is CASSLGADLQPQHF. The chain uses TRBV5-1 and TRBJ1-5; no clear D gene. CDR3 length: 14 amino acids. CDR1 is SGHRS and CDR2 is YFSETQ in the germline V gene. V lost 0 bases and J lost 7, with 11 bases in between.

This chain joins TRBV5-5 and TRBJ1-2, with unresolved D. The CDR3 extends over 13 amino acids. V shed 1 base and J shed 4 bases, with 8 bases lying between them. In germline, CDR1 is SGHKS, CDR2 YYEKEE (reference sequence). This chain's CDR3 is CASSLITSYGYTF. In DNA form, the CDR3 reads TGTGCCAGCAGCTTGATCACTAGCTATGGCTACACCTTC.

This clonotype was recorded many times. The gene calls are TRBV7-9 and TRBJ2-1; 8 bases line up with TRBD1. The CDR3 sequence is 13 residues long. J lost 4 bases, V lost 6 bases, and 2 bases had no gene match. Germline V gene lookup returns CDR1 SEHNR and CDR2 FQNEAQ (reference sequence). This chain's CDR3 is CASRGTGYNEQFF. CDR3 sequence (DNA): TGTGCCAGCAGGGGGACAGGATACAATGAGCAGTTCTTC.

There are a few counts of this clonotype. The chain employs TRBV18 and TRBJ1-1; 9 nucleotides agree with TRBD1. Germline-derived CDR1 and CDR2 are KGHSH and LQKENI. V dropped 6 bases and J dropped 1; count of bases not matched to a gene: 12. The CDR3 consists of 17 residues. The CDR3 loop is CASSRTTGGAGNTEAFF. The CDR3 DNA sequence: TGTGCCAGCTCCCGGACTACAGGGGGCGCGGGGAACACTGAAGCTTTCTTT.

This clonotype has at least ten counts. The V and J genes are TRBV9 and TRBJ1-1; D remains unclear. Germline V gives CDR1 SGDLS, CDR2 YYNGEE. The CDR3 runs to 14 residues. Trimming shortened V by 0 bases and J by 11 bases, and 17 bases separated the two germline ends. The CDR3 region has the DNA TGTGCCAGCAGCGTAGTCGACACTTTGTCGGAGGCTTTCTTT. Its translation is CASSVVDTLSEAFF.

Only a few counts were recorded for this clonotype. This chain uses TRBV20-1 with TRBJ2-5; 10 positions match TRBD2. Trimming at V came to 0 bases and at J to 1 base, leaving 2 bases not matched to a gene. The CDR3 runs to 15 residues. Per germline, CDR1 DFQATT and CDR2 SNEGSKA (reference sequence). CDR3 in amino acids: CSARDSGGPQETQYF. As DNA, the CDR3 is TGCAGTGCTAGAGATAGCGGGGGGCCCCAAGAGACCCAGTACTTC.

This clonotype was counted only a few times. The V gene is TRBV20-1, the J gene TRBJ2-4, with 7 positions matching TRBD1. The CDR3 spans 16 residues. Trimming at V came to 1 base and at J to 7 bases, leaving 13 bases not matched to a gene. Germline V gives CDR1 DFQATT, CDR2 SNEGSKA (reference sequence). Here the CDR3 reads CSARGQGGGYRNIQYF. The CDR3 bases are TGCAGTGCTAGAGGTCAAGGGGGCGGGTATAGGAACATTCAGTACTTC.

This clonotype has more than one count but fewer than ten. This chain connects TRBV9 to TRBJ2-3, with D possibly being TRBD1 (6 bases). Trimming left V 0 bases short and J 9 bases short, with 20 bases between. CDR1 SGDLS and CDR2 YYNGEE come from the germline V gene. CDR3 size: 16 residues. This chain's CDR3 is CASSVDTGRGYRTQYF. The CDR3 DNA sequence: TGTGCCAGCAGCGTAGACACAGGGCGAGGGTACCGAACGCAGTATTTT.

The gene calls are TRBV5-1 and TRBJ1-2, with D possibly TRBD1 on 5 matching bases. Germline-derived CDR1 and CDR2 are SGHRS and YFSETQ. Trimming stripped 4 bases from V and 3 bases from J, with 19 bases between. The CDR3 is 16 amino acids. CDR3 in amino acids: CASSLLVGAKDYGYTF. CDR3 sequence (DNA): TGCGCCAGCAGCCTTTTGGTAGGGGCCAAGGACTATGGCTACACCTTC.

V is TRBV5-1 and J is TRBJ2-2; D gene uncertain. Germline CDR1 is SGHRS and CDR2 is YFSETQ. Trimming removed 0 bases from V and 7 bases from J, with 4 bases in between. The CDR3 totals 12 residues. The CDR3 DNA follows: TGCGCCAGCAGCTTGGAGGACGGGGAGCTGTTTTTT. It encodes CASSLEDGELFF.

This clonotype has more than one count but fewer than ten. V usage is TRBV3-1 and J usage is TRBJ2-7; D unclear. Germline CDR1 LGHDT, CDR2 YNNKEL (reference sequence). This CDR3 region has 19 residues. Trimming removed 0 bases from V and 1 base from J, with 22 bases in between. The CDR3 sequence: CASSQDPYTLTTGSYEQYV. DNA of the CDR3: TGTGCCAGCAGCCAAGATCCTTATACCTTGACGACTGGTTCCTACGAGCAGTACGTC.